This paragraph covers one T cell receptor beta chain sequence. Antigen specificity is unknown. This entry is derived from a study of early T cells in non-severe SARS-CoV-2 infection. Study-wide results and caveats: Lookups in VDJdb leaned toward anti-spike CD8 responses and missed private and CD4 specificities.

Unique molecular identifiers (one per individual cDNA molecule) were attached. Each CDR3 protein gets one entry after TCRdb re-called the 5' RACE reads with MiXCR. The table has tens of thousands of distinct CDR3 sequences, more than 8% seen once. The length of the CDR3 is 14 residues. The germline V and J ends were trimmed by 8 bases and 0 bases, with 11 bases remaining between them. The germline V gene encodes CDR1 MNHEY and CDR2 SMNVEV (reference sequence). The sequence was collected from an adult who was a healthcare worker with PCR-confirmed SARS-CoV-2 infection or an uninfected control (not recorded which). The sequencing here drew on whole blood, taken at baseline. The chain is built from TRBV27 and TRBJ1-5; no definite D call. The CDR3: CASRVGYSNQPQHF. The CDR3 DNA reads as TGTGCCAGCCGGGTCGGATATAGCAATCAGCCCCAGCATTTT.